One sample yielded the 27 T cell receptor beta chains listed below, sequenced in a study of HIV-infected patients and healthy controls. TCRdb independently ran MiXCR on the 5' RACE reads; one entry per CDR3 protein. This table has around 18,000 distinct CDR3 sequences, around 15% appearing once. The sequenced sample was CD8+ T cells from blood. The receptors stem from a human donor in good health.

This clonotype has a count of ten or more. The J gene is TRBJ2-3, the V gene TRBV7-9; D gene uncertain. V lost 1 base, J lost 1 base, and 6 bases lay in between. The germline V gene encodes CDR1 SEHNR and CDR2 FQNEAQ (reference sequence). The CDR3 runs 14 residues. The CDR3 DNA follows: TGTGCCAGCAGCTTAGGTGCCGGCACAGATACGCAGTATTTT. Its translation is CASSLGAGTDTQYF.

The V and J genes are TRBV4-2 and TRBJ2-2; unclear D gene. CDR1 is LGHNA and CDR2 is YNFKEQ in the germline V gene. V was trimmed by 0 bases and J by 0 bases, leaving 8 bases between them. The CDR3 sequence is 16 residues long. CDR3 loop: CASSQDSATNTGELFF. DNA for the CDR3: TGTGCCAGCAGCCAAGACTCGGCGACGAACACCGGGGAGCTGTTTTTT.

CDR3 amino acids: CASSLELAGALLEQFF. CDR3 sequence (DNA): TGTGCCAGCAGCTTAGAACTAGCGGGTGCTCTGTTGGAGCAGTTCTTC. The genes are TRBV11-2 and TRBJ2-1; 9 bases agree with TRBD2. The germline V gene has CDR1 SGHAT and CDR2 FQNNGV. The CDR3 is 16 residues long. With 0 bases clipped from V and 10 bases from J, the junction kept 10 bases outside the gene matches.

This clonotype was observed many times. V and J are TRBV7-9 and TRBJ2-1; 7 positions match TRBD2. The V and J ends lost 8 bases and 3 bases, in that order; junction bases with no gene match: 7. In germline, CDR1 is SEHNR, CDR2 FQNEAQ (reference sequence). The CDR3 spans 14 residues. The CDR3 spells CASPLGGVYNEQFF. CDR3 DNA: TGTGCCAGCCCCTTGGGGGGGGTCTACAATGAGCAGTTCTTC.

This clonotype was counted many times. This chain uses TRBV14 with TRBJ2-5; D possibly corresponds to TRBD1 (7 bases). The germline CDR1 and CDR2 sequences are SGHDN and FVKESK. This CDR3 comprises 15 residues. V lost 4 bases to trimming and J lost 1 base, with 13 bases between them. CDR3 protein: CASSLRDRLQETQYF. The CDR3 bases are TGTGCCAGCAGCCTGCGGGACAGACTCCAAGAGACCCAGTACTTC.

The sample holds a few counts of this clonotype. The chain uses TRBV7-2 and TRBJ2-1; D gene uncertain. The CDR3 runs to 12 residues. Germline V gene lookup returns CDR1 SGHTA and CDR2 FQGNSA. V was pared by 11 bases and J by 0 bases, with 8 bases between. In DNA, the CDR3 is TGTGCCGCCCGGAGCTCCTACAATGAGCAGTTCTTC. Translating gives CAARSSYNEQFF.

The gene calls are TRBV7-8 and TRBJ1-3; TRBD1 might be the D (5 bases). CDR1 and CDR2 (germline): SGHVS, FQNEAQ. The CDR3 consists of 16 residues. Trimming stripped 1 base from V and 0 bases from J, with 10 bases between. CDR3 in amino acids: CASSLGAGLSGNTIYF. CDR3 DNA: TGTGCCAGCAGCTTAGGGGCAGGGCTCTCTGGAAACACCATATATTTT.

This clonotype occurred many times. This chain joins TRBV20-1 and TRBJ2-2, with 10 bases that match TRBD2. CDR3 size: 15 residues. Germline V gene sequence: CDR1 DFQATT, CDR2 SNEGSKA (reference sequence). The trim removed 4 bases at V and 3 bases at J, leaving 5 bases unmatched. CDR3: CSAKREGRDTGELFF. DNA for the CDR3: TGCAGTGCTAAGCGGGAGGGCCGCGACACCGGGGAGCTGTTTTTT.

This chain's CDR3 is CASRLSRGNTGELFF. The CDR3 DNA follows: TGTGCCAGCAGACTGTCCAGGGGGAACACCGGGGAGCTGTTTTTT. The chain joins TRBV28 to TRBJ2-2; D is perhaps TRBD1 (6 bases). Germline CDR1 reads MDHEN; CDR2 reads SYDVKM. The CDR3 spans 15 residues. Deletions cut 6 bases from V and 1 base from J, with 12 bases between.

This clonotype was seen a handful of times. J is TRBJ1-1 and V is TRBV13; a weak D match, TRBD1 (6 bases). CDR1 and CDR2 from the germline V gene are PRHDT and FYEKMQ (reference sequence). The CDR3 spans 16 residues. The V end was cut by 5 bases, the J end by 1 base, with 17 bases between. The DNA of the CDR3 is TGTGCCAGCAGCGGGGACATCCGACACTGGAACACTGAAGCTTTCTTT. This gives the protein CASSGDIRHWNTEAFF.

This chain links TRBV2 with TRBJ2-1; 8 bases are shared with TRBD1. V shed 4 bases, J shed 7 bases, and the junction held 6 bases outside the gene matches. This CDR3 has 14 residues. Germline-derived CDR1 and CDR2 are SNHLY and FYNNEI. The CDR3 spells CASSGTGLDNEQFF. In DNA, the CDR3 is TGTGCCAGCAGTGGGACAGGGTTAGATAATGAGCAGTTCTTC.

This clonotype came up a few times. The rearrangement links TRBV5-4 to TRBJ2-3; no firm D call. V lost 7 bases and J lost 2, with 11 bases in between. The CDR3 has 13 amino acids. Germline CDR1 SGHNT, CDR2 YYREEE (reference sequence). The CDR3 DNA reads as TGTGCCAGCGGGTACTTCAACACAGATACGCAGTATTTT. Translating gives CASGYFNTDTQYF.

The V gene is TRBV28, the J gene TRBJ1-5; D remains unclear. From germline, CDR1 is MDHEN and CDR2 SYDVKM. V shed 5 bases and J shed 9 bases, with 17 bases lying between them. The CDR3 sequence is 14 residues long. This CDR3 is CASSPWTRVAPQHF. CDR3 in DNA: TGTGCCAGCAGTCCATGGACCCGGGTGGCGCCCCAGCATTTT.

In its sample, this clonotype was seen many times. The chain is built from TRBV25-1 and TRBJ2-3; TRBD2 aligns across 8 bases. CDR3 length: 18 amino acids. The germline V gene encodes CDR1 MGHDK and CDR2 SYGVNS. The V and J ends lost 2 bases and 2 bases, in that order; junction bases with no gene match: 12. CDR3 nucleotide sequence: TGTGCCAGCAGTGAAGTCCTTCACCGGCGGGAGGCCACAGATACGCAGTATTTT. Encoded protein: CASSEVLHRREATDTQYF.

This clonotype was detected a few times. V usage is TRBV27 and J usage is TRBJ1-5; 7 bases are shared with TRBD1. Germline V gene sequence: CDR1 MNHEY, CDR2 SMNVEV (reference sequence). The V gene end was trimmed by 5 bases and the J gene end by 2 bases; junction bases not matched to a gene: 12. This CDR3 has 17 residues. In DNA form, the CDR3 reads TGTGCCAGCAGTCCGTACGACAGGGAGGATGGCAATCAGCCCCAGCATTTT. Encoded protein: CASSPYDREDGNQPQHF.

This clonotype was counted many times. This CDR3 fails to terminate in the conserved phenylalanine or tryptophan, so it likely reflects a read error. No DNA is shown, since the ends of the CDR3 on it are uncertain; the CDR3 is the one TCRdb lists. This chain joins TRBV7-2 and TRBJ2-5; the DNA was not used to check the table's D call, TRBD1. Including both end residues, the CDR3 is 9 amino acids long. Germline V gene lookup returns CDR1 SGHTA and CDR2 FQGNSA. The CDR3 is CASSLGGWL.

The chain has TRBV6-2 or TRBV6-3 and TRBJ1-1; D perhaps matches TRBD1 (5 bases). The CDR3 sequence is 13 residues long. V was clipped by 5 bases and J by 4 bases, with 11 bases between them. The germline gives CDR1 MNHEY, CDR2 SVGEGT. The CDR3 DNA follows: TGTGCCAGCAGTCCCTGGGGGGGCACTGAAGCTTTCTTT. It specifies CASSPWGGTEAFF.

By sample fraction, this clonotype is medium-sized. The chain links TRBV4-2 to TRBJ2-3; D is undetermined. CDR3 length: 15 residues. CDR1 and CDR2 (germline): LGHNA, YNFKEQ. Deletions cut 0 bases from V and 2 bases from J, with 9 bases between. CDR3 bases: TGTGCCAGCAGCCAAGACAGAGGTTTCACAGATACGCAGTATTTT. It codes for CASSQDRGFTDTQYF.

The rearrangement links TRBV6-2 or TRBV6-3 to TRBJ2-1; D not certain. The CDR3 length is 13 residues. From germline, CDR1 is MNHEY and CDR2 SVGEGT. V lost 0 bases and J 10 bases, leaving 10 bases between the germline ends. The CDR3 is CASSYSTGSEQFF. CDR3 DNA: TGTGCCAGCAGTTACTCGACCGGATCGGAGCAGTTCTTC.

This clonotype appeared a few times. The chain combines TRBV28 with TRBJ2-7; TRBD1 matches 7 bases. Germline loops: CDR1 MDHEN, CDR2 SYDVKM. The CDR3 has 15 amino acids. V lost 5 bases to trimming and J lost 3 bases; unmatched junction nucleotides: 10. The chain's CDR3 is CASSIPETGHYEQYF. CDR3 sequence (DNA): TGTGCCAGCAGTATTCCGGAGACAGGGCACTACGAGCAGTACTTC. Full variable domain (missing parts from reference TRBV28 and TRBJ2-7): DVKVTQSSRYLVKRTGEKVFLECVQDMDHENMFWYRQDPGLGLRLIYFSYDVKMKEKGDIPEGYSVSREKKERFSLILESASTNQTSMYLCASSIPETGHYEQYFGPGTRLTVT.

This clonotype showed up just a few times. V is TRBV20-1 and J is TRBJ2-7; 7 nucleotides line up with TRBD2. With 0 bases clipped from V and 2 bases from J, the junction kept 4 bases outside the gene matches. The CDR3 consists of 14 residues. Germline V lookup: CDR1 DFQATT, CDR2 SNEGSKA (reference sequence). The CDR3 sequence: CSARDGGDPYEQYF. CDR3 coding DNA: TGCAGTGCTAGAGATGGGGGGGACCCCTACGAGCAGTACTTC.

There are many counts of this clonotype. The V and J genes are TRBV3-1 and TRBJ1-5; TRBD1 matches 7 bases. The CDR3 covers 16 residues. Per germline, CDR1 LGHDT and CDR2 YNNKEL (reference sequence). V was clipped by 5 bases and J by 2 bases; unmatched bases: 9. The CDR3 DNA follows: TGTGCCAGCAGCGAAAAACAGGGGAGGGGCAATCAGCCCCAGCATTTT. Encoded protein: CASSEKQGRGNQPQHF. Based on the CDR3 plus reference TRBV3-1 and TRBJ1-5, the full variable domain is DTAVSQTPKYLVTQMGNDKSIKCEQNLGHDTMYWYKQDSKKFLKIMFSYNNKELIINETVPNRFSPKSPDKAHLNLHINSLELGDSAVYFCASSEKQGRGNQPQHFGDGTRLSIL.

This clonotype was counted ten times or more. The gene calls are TRBV9 and TRBJ2-3; D assignment may be TRBD1 or TRBD2 (5 bases each). This CDR3 is built from 15 residues. CDR1 SGDLS and CDR2 YYNGEE come from the germline V gene. V gave up 3 bases and J gave up 2 bases, with 13 bases separating them. CDR3 protein: CASSATGTLTDTQYF. For the CDR3, the DNA is TGTGCCAGCAGCGCGACCGGGACCCTCACAGATACGCAGTATTTT.

This chain connects TRBV7-8 to TRBJ2-7; 11 bases fit TRBD1. Germline V lookup: CDR1 SGHVS, CDR2 FQNEAQ. This CDR3 spans 14 amino acids. After removal of 5 bases from V and 6 bases from J, the junction contained 6 bases not matched to a gene. Here the CDR3 DNA reads TGTGCCAGCAGCCTGGACAGGGGGCCAGCCGAGCAGTACTTC. Translating it yields CASSLDRGPAEQYF.

This clonotype came up a few times. The rearrangement joins TRBV15 to TRBJ1-5; D unresolved. Trimming removed 1 base at V and 7 bases at J, with 17 bases between. Germline V gene sequence: CDR1 LNHNV, CDR2 YYDKDF (reference sequence). The length of the CDR3 is 16 residues. CDR3: CATSRVEGWGGQPQHF. The CDR3 DNA is TGTGCCACCAGCAGAGTGGAAGGGTGGGGAGGCCAGCCCCAGCATTTT.

This clonotype was counted many times. The chain is built from TRBV25-1 and TRBJ2-7; TRBD2 matches 11 bases. J lost 3 bases, V lost 4 bases, and 8 bases had no gene match. Looked up from germline, CDR1 is MGHDK and CDR2 is SYGVNS. This CDR3 has 16 amino acids. The CDR3 coding sequence is TGTGCCAGCAGTGTGGGGACGGGACTAGCGGACTACGAGCAGTACTTC. As protein: CASSVGTGLADYEQYF.

The table lists this clonotype with a few counts. The chain carries TRBV7-9 and TRBJ2-1, with 9 bases aligning to TRBD2. The germline CDR1 and CDR2 sequences are SEHNR and FQNEAQ (reference sequence). The CDR3 has 15 amino acids. Trimming cost V 5 bases and J 4 bases; bases outside gene matches: 6. CDR3 loop: CASSPTGLAYNEQFF. CDR3 in DNA: TGTGCCAGCAGCCCAACGGGACTAGCTTACAATGAGCAGTTCTTC.